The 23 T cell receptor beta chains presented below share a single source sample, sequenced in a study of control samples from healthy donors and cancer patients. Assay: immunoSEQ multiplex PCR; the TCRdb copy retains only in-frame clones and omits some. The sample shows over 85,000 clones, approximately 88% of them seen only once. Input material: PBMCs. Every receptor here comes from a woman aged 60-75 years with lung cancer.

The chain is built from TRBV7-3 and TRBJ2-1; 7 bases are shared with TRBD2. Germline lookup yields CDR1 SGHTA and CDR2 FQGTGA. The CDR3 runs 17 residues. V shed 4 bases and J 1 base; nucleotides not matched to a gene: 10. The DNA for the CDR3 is TGTGCCAGCAGCTCAAAATCGGGGCGGGAGTCCTACAATGAGCAGTTCTTC. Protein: CASSSKSGRESYNEQFF.

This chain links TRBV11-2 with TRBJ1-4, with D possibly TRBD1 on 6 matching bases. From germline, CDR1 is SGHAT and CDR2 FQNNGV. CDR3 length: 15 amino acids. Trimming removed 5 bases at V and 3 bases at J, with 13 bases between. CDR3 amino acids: CASSPPGAANEKLFF. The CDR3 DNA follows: TGTGCCAGCAGCCCCCCAGGGGCGGCTAATGAAAAACTGTTTTTT.

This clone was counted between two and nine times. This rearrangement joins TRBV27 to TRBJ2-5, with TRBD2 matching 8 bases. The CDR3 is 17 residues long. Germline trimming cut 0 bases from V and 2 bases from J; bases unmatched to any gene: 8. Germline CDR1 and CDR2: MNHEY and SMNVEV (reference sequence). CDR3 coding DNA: TGTGCCAGCAGTTTATCAGGTAGCGGGGCCCTTCAAGAGACCCAGTACTTC. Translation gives CASSLSGSGALQETQYF.

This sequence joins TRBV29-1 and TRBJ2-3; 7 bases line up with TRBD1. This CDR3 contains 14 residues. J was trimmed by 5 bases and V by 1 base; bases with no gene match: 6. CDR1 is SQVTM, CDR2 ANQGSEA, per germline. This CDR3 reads CSVEGGTVVDTQYF. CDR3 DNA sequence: TGCAGCGTTGAAGGGGGGACAGTAGTAGATACGCAGTATTTT.

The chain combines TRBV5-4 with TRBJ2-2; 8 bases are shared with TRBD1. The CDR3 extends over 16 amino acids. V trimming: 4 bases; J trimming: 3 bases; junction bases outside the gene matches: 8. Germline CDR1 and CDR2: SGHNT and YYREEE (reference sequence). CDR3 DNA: TGTGCCAGCAGCACTAGGACAGGGTTGGACACCGGGGAGCTGTTTTTT. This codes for CASSTRTGLDTGELFF. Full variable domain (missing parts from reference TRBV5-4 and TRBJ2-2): ETGVTQSPTHLIKTRGQQVTLRCSSQSGHNTVSWYQQALGQGPQFIFQYYREEENGRGNFPPRFSGLQFPNYSSELNVNALELDDSALYLCASSTRTGLDTGELFFGEGSRLTVL.

Here the CDR3 reads CASSSQESSGNTIYF. The DNA of the CDR3 is TGTGCCAGCAGCTCTCAGGAGAGCTCTGGAAACACCATATATTTT. This chain connects TRBV7-6 to TRBJ1-3; D unclear. The germline gives CDR1 SGHVS, CDR2 FNYEAQ. The CDR3 totals 15 residues. With 4 bases removed from V and 0 bases from J, the gap between germline ends came to 10 bases.

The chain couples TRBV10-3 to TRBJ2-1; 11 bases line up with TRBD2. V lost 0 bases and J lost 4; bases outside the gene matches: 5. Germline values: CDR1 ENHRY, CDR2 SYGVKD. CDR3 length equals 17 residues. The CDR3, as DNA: TGTGCCATCAGTGAGTCGGAGGGACTAGCGGCGTACAATGAGCAGTTCTTC. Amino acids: CAISESEGLAAYNEQFF.

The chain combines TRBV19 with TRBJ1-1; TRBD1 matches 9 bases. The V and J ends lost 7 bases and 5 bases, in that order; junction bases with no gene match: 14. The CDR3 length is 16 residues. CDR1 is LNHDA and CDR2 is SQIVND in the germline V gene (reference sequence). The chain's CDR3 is CASTVGQGNMWTEAFF. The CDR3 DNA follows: TGTGCCAGTACCGTTGGACAGGGGAACATGTGGACTGAAGCTTTCTTT.

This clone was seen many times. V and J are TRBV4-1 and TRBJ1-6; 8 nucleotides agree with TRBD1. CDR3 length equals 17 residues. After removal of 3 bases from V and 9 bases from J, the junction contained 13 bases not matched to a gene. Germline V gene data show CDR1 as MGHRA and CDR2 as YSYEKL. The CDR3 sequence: CASSHPGGPITSSPLHF. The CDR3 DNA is TGCGCCAGCAGCCACCCAGGGGGCCCGATAACTTCTTCACCCCTCCACTTT.

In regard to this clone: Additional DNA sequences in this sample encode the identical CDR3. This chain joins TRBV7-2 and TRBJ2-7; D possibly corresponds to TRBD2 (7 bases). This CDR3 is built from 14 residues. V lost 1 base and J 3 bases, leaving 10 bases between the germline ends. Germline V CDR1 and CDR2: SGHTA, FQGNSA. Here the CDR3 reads CASSLGGGFYEQYF. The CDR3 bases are TGTGCCAGCAGCTTAGGCGGGGGCTTCTACGAGCAGTACTTC.

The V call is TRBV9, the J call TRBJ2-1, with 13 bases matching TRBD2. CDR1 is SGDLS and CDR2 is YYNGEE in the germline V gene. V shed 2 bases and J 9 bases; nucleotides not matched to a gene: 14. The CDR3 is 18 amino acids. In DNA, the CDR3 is TGTGCCAGCAGCGTTCCGCGACTAGCGGGGGGCCCCAGTGGTGAGCAGTTCTTC. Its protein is CASSVPRLAGGPSGEQFF.

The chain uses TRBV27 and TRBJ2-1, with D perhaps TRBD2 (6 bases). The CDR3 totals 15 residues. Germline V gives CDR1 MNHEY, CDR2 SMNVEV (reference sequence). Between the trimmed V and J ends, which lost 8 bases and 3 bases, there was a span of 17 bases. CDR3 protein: CASGQWGENYNEQFF. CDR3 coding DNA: TGTGCCAGCGGTCAGTGGGGGGAGAACTACAATGAGCAGTTCTTC.

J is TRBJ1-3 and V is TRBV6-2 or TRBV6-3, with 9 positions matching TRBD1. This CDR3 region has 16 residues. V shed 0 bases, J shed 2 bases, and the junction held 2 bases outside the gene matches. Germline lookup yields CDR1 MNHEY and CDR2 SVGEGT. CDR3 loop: CASSYSQGAAGNTIYF. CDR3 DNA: TGTGCCAGCAGTTACTCACAGGGGGCCGCTGGAAACACCATATATTTT.

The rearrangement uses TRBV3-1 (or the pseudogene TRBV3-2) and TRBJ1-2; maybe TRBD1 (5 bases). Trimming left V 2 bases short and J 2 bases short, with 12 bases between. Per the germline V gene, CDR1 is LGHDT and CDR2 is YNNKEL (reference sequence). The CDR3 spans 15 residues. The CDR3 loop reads CASSQFLGANYGYTF. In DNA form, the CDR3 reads TGTGCCAGCAGCCAATTTTTAGGGGCGAACTATGGCTACACCTTC.

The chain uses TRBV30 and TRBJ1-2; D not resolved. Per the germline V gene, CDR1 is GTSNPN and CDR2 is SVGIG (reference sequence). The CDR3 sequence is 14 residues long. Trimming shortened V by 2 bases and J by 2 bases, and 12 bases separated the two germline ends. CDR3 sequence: CAWSSTPWNYGYTF. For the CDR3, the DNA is TGTGCCTGGAGTTCGACACCGTGGAACTATGGCTACACCTTC. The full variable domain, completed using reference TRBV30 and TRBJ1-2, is SQTIHQWPATLVQPVGSPLSLECTVEGTSNPNLYWYRQAAGRGLQLLFYSVGIGQISSEVPQNLSASRPQDRQFILSSKKLLLSDSGFYLCAWSSTPWNYGYTFGSGTRLTVV.

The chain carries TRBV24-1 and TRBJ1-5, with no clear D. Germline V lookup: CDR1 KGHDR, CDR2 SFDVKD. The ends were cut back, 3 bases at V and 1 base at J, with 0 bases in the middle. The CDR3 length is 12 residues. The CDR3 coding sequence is TGTGCCACCAGTGATAGCAATCAGCCCCAGCATTTT. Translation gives CATSDSNQPQHF.

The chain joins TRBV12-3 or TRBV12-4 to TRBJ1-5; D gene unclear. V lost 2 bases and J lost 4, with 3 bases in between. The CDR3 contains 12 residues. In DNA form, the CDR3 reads TGTGCCAGCAGTTTAAATAATCAGCCCCAGCATTTT. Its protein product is CASSLNNQPQHF.

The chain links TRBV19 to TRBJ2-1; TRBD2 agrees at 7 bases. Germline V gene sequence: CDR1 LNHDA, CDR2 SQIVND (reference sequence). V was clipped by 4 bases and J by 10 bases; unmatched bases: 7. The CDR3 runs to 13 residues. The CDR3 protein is CASSRYTSAEQFF. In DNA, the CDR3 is TGTGCCAGTAGTAGGTATACTAGCGCCGAGCAGTTCTTC.

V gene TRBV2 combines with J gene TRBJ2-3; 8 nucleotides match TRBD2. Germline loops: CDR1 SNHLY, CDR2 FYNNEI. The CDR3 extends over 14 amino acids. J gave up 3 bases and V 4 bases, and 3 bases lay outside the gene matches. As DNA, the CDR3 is TGTGCCAGCAGTGGGGTAGCGGGGACAGATACGCAGTATTTT. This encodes CASSGVAGTDTQYF.

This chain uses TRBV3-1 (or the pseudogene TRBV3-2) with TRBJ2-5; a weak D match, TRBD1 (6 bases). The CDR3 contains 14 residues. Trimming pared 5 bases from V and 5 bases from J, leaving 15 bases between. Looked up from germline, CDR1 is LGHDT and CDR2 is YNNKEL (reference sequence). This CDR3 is CASSSRGGRETQYF. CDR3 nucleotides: TGTGCCAGCAGCTCCAGAGGGGGTAGGGAGACCCAGTACTTC.

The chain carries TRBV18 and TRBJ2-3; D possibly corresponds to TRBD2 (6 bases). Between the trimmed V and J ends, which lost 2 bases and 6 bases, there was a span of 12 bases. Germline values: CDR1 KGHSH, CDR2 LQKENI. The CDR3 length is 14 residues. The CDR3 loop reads CASSPGGVTDTQYF. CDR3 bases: TGTGCCAGCTCACCAGGCGGGGTCACTGATACGCAGTATTTT. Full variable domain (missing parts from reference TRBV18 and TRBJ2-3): NAGVMQNPRHLVRRRGQEARLRCSPMKGHSHVYWYRQLPEEGLKFMVYLQKENIIDESGMPKERFSAEFPKEGPSILRIQQVVRGDSAAYFCASSPGGVTDTQYFGPGTRLTVL.

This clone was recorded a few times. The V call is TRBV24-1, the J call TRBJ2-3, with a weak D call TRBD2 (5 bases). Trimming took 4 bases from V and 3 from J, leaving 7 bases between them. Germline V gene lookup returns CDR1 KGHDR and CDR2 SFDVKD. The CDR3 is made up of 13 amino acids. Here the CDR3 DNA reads TGTGCCACCAGTGACCCGGGGACAGATACGCAGTATTTT. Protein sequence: CATSDPGTDTQYF.

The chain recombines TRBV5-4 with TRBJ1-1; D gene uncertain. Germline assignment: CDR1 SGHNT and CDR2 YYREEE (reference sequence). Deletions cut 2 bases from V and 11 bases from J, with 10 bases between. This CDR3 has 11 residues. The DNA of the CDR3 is TGTGCCAGCAGCTTTGGCCGTATCGCTTTCTTT. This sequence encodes CASSFGRIAFF.